The 10 T cell receptor beta chains below were found in one sample sequenced in a study of cytomegalovirus exposure and HLA in healthy donors. Primers included in the PCR were 60 Vbeta and 13 Jbeta primers. TCRdb's table, derived via immunoSEQ multiplex PCR, lists solely in-frame clones and lacks some. Counted here are roughly 220,000 clones, about 77% occurring once; the ten biggest clones make up less than 2%. Sequenced sample: PBMCs. The receptors derive from a woman aged 25-40 years in good health and CMV-seronegative.

The CDR3, as DNA: TGTGCCAGCAGCTTTGGGGCGAAGCCCTACGAGCAGTACTTC. Its protein is CASSFGAKPYEQYF. The chain employs TRBV5-6 and TRBJ2-7; TRBD1 might be the D (5 bases). Germline loops: CDR1 SGHDT, CDR2 YYEEEE. V dropped 2 bases and J dropped 2 bases, with 11 bases sitting between them. The CDR3 length is 14 residues.

The rearrangement joins TRBV18 to TRBJ1-5; D uncertain. V was pared by 6 bases and J by 4 bases, with 7 bases between. This CDR3 region has 12 residues. Per germline, CDR1 KGHSH and CDR2 LQKENI. The CDR3 DNA is TGTGCCAGCTCGCTAGATAATCAGCCCCAGCATTTT. This translates into CASSLDNQPQHF.

This clone turned up a few times. The rearrangement uses TRBV6-1 and TRBJ2-1, with 10 bases aligning to TRBD1. V shed 6 bases, J shed 7 bases, and the junction held 6 bases outside the gene matches. The CDR3 contains 14 residues. Germline V gene data show CDR1 as MNHNS and CDR2 as SASEGT. The CDR3 region has the DNA TGTGCCAGCAGCCGGACAGGGGGTTGGAATGAGCAGTTCTTC. Translation gives CASSRTGGWNEQFF.

The chain has TRBV11-2 and TRBJ2-7; the D gene is possibly TRBD1 (5 bases). Germline CDR1 SGHAT, CDR2 FQNNGV. The CDR3 is 14 amino acids. V was trimmed by 5 bases and J by 5 bases, leaving 16 bases between them. In DNA, the CDR3 is TGTGCCAGCAGCCTTCAGGGAAAAATGGACGAGCAGTACTTC. It specifies CASSLQGKMDEQYF.

V is TRBV4-1 and J is TRBJ2-7; 7 bases fit TRBD1. The ends lost 4 bases at V and 2 bases at J; junction bases unmatched: 5. This CDR3 spans 14 amino acids. Germline lookup yields CDR1 MGHRA and CDR2 YSYEKL. CDR3 bases: TGCGCCAGCAGCCGGGGGCAGGGGGCCTACGAGCAGTACTTC. Amino acids: CASSRGQGAYEQYF.

The chain joins TRBV9 to TRBJ2-1; TRBD1 matches at 7 bases. J gave up 0 bases and V 3 bases, and 3 bases lay outside the gene matches. This CDR3 spans 15 amino acids. Germline values: CDR1 SGDLS, CDR2 YYNGEE. In nucleotides, the CDR3 is TGTGCCAGCAGCGGCCGGGACAGCTCCTACAATGAGCAGTTCTTC. Translation: CASSGRDSSYNEQFF.

This clone was counted a few times. The chain is built from TRBV5-4 and TRBJ2-7; 9 bases map to TRBD2. The germline V gene encodes CDR1 SGHNT and CDR2 YYREEE (reference sequence). V trimming: 4 bases; J trimming: 7 bases; junction bases outside the gene matches: 12. The CDR3 contains 15 residues. The CDR3 DNA reads as TGTGCCAGCAGCCTAGCGGGGCGGGGGGCGAGGGAGCAGTACTTC. Amino acids: CASSLAGRGAREQYF.

The chain employs TRBV6-5 and TRBJ1-2; 8 positions match TRBD1. The CDR3 sequence is 14 residues long. V lost 5 bases, J lost 0 bases, and 2 bases stayed unmatched. Germline V gene sequence: CDR1 MNHEY, CDR2 SVGAGI. CDR3 sequence (DNA): TGTGCCAGCAGTGTGGACAGGGCTAACTATGGCTACACCTTC. This gives the protein CASSVDRANYGYTF.

This clone has more than one count but fewer than ten. V and J are TRBV4-1 and TRBJ2-7, with TRBD2 as a possible D gene (5 bases). Germline V gives CDR1 MGHRA, CDR2 YSYEKL. This CDR3 is built from 16 residues. V lost 0 bases and J lost 0, with 12 bases in between. Here the CDR3 reads CASSQDLVASSYEQYF. CDR3 bases: TGCGCCAGCAGCCAAGATCTCGTAGCGAGCTCCTACGAGCAGTACTTC.

The J gene is TRBJ1-6, the V gene TRBV6-4, with D hard to call. Looked up from germline, CDR1 is MRHNA and CDR2 is SNTAGT. Trimming shortened V by 3 bases and J by 9 bases, and 15 bases separated the two germline ends. The CDR3 runs 15 residues. The CDR3 is CASSEGRTVGSPLHF. The CDR3 nucleotides are TGTGCCAGCAGTGAGGGCAGAACGGTTGGTTCACCCCTCCACTTT.